Listed here are 29 T cell receptor beta chains from one sample, sequenced in a study of identical twins. TCRdb reprocessed the 5' RACE reads via MiXCR and lists one record per CDR3 protein. The data contain more than 1.5 million distinct CDR3 sequences, roughly a third of them singletons. Sequencing was carried out using cord blood. These receptors were collected from a newborn girl in good health.

In the case of this clonotype: Because it lacks the conserved phenylalanine or tryptophan at the end, this CDR3 is likely a read error. This chain links TRBV2 with TRBJ2-3, with a weak D call TRBD1 (5 bases). The CDR3 sequence is 15 residues long. V was cut by 4 bases and J by 0 bases, with 11 bases left in between. Germline loops: CDR1 SNHLY, CDR2 FYNNEI. The CDR3 sequence is CASSGGGTSTDTQYV. The CDR3 DNA sequence: TGTGCCAGCAGTGGGGGCGGAACGAGCACAGATACGCAGTATGTT.

This clonotype was observed a handful of times. The chain links TRBV4-1 to TRBJ2-1; 8 bases match TRBD2. With V trimmed by 4 bases and J by 4 bases, 6 bases remained unmatched. Germline V gene sequence: CDR1 MGHRA, CDR2 YSYEKL. The CDR3 contains 15 residues. The CDR3 here is CASSPRLAQYNEQFF. CDR3 DNA: TGCGCCAGCAGCCCTCGACTAGCGCAATACAATGAGCAGTTCTTC.

The chain combines TRBV5-1 with TRBJ2-5; the match to TRBD2 covers 11 bases. Germline trimming cut 4 bases from V and 11 bases from J; bases unmatched to any gene: 22. The CDR3 totals 18 residues. Looked up from germline, CDR1 is SGHRS and CDR2 is YFSETQ. CDR3 in DNA: TGCGCCAGCAGCCGAACGCGTATTAGCGGGGGGGCCAACAATGAGCAGTACTTC. It translates to CASSRTRISGGANNEQYF.

On this clonotype itself: The junction departs from the called germline gene at one end, perhaps through a read error. The chain links TRBV2 to TRBJ2-1; D might be TRBD2 (6 bases). The CDR3 is 16 residues long. Germline-derived CDR1 and CDR2 are SNHLY and FYNNEI. Written as DNA, the CDR3 is TGTGCCAGCAGTGATCCGCGGGGCAGCTCCTGCAATGAGCAGTTCTTC. Its protein is CASSDPRGSSCNEQFF.

V usage is TRBV4-1 and J usage is TRBJ1-2; the D is unclear. Per the germline V gene, CDR1 is MGHRA and CDR2 is YSYEKL. Trimming stripped 1 base from V and 10 bases from J, with 22 bases between. The CDR3 covers 16 residues. CDR3 region: CASSQGLLYRDPIYTF. Written as DNA, the CDR3 is TGCGCCAGCAGCCAAGGTCTACTCTACCGGGATCCTATCTACACCTTC.

Concerning this clonotype itself: This may stem from a read error, because a much larger clone lies one nucleotide away. The genes are TRBV4-1 and TRBJ2-3; D unclear. The CDR3 is made up of 11 amino acids. Germline CDR1 MGHRA, CDR2 YSYEKL. Trimming removed 1 base at V and 10 bases at J, with 6 bases between. This CDR3 is CASSQGISQYF. The CDR3 nucleotides are TGCGCCAGCAGCCAAGGGATTTCGCAGTATTTT.

The chain joins TRBV7-2 to TRBJ1-2, with unresolved D. Trimming removed 5 bases from V and 7 bases from J, with 11 bases in between. The germline gives CDR1 SGHTA, CDR2 FQGNSA. The CDR3 has 12 amino acids. The CDR3 spells CASSLPPVGYTF. CDR3 DNA sequence: TGTGCCAGCAGCCTTCCTCCGGTTGGCTACACCTTC.

The chain carries TRBV19 and TRBJ2-1; 8 nucleotides match TRBD2. The germline V gene has CDR1 LNHDA and CDR2 SQIVND (reference sequence). The junction had 8 bases not matched to a gene; V was cut back by 7 bases and J by 9 bases. The length of the CDR3 is 13 residues. The CDR3 protein is CASTSREVREQFF. The CDR3 bases are TGTGCCAGTACATCGCGGGAGGTTCGTGAGCAGTTCTTC.

The chain carries TRBV2 and TRBJ2-3; 9 bases are a match to TRBD1. Germline-derived CDR1 and CDR2 are SNHLY and FYNNEI. The ends lost 0 bases at V and 9 bases at J; junction bases unmatched: 7. CDR3 length: 15 residues. Here the CDR3 reads CASSEARTGDLTQYF. CDR3 coding DNA: TGTGCCAGCAGTGAAGCAAGGACAGGGGACTTAACGCAGTATTTT.

The J gene is TRBJ1-1, the V gene TRBV11-2; D not resolved. Germline V gene data show CDR1 as SGHAT and CDR2 as FQNNGV. This CDR3 spans 13 amino acids. Trimming stripped 8 bases from V and 5 bases from J, with 15 bases between. CDR3 sequence (DNA): TGTGCCAGCTCCAAGGCCGGGTGGACTGAAGCTTTCTTT. Translating gives CASSKAGWTEAFF.

The chain's CDR3 is CASSDGGGGETQYF. The CDR3, as DNA: TGTGCCAGCAGTGATGGAGGGGGTGGAGAGACCCAGTACTTC. V usage is TRBV25-1 and J usage is TRBJ2-5; the D call may be TRBD1 or TRBD2 (6 bases each). The CDR3 totals 14 residues. Germline-derived CDR1 and CDR2 are MGHDK and SYGVNS. The V and J ends lost 3 bases and 4 bases respectively, with 12 bases between them.

There are a few counts of this clonotype. J is TRBJ2-7 and V is TRBV3-1; 9 bases match TRBD2. The V gene end was trimmed by 0 bases and the J gene end by 3 bases; junction bases not matched to a gene: 6. The CDR3 is 16 residues long. From germline, CDR1 is LGHDT and CDR2 YNNKEL (reference sequence). The CDR3 coding sequence is TGTGCCAGCAGCCAAGATCGCGGGAGGGCTAACTACGAGCAGTACTTC. This sequence encodes CASSQDRGRANYEQYF.

This rearrangement joins TRBV12-3 or TRBV12-4 to TRBJ2-1; TRBD1 is a possible D gene (5 bases). V lost 3 bases to trimming and J lost 8 bases, with 11 bases between them. The CDR3 has 13 residues. In DNA form, the CDR3 reads TGTGCCAGCAGTTTGATAGGGGCGCATGAGCAGTTCTTC. This codes for CASSLIGAHEQFF.

This chain joins TRBV29-1 and TRBJ2-4, with D possibly being TRBD2 (6 bases). Germline lookup yields CDR1 SQVTM and CDR2 ANQGSEA. V lost 2 bases and J lost 16, with 21 bases in between. The CDR3 extends over 13 amino acids. CDR3 sequence reads: CSVESGVPDEHYF. In DNA form, the CDR3 reads TGCAGCGTTGAATCGGGGGTACCGGACGAGCACTACTTC.

V gene TRBV20-1 combines with J gene TRBJ1-1; TRBD1 matches at 9 bases. Per germline, CDR1 DFQATT and CDR2 SNEGSKA (reference sequence). V lost 3 bases and J lost 0; bases outside the gene matches: 2. The CDR3 sequence is 14 residues long. The CDR3 loop reads CSASHRGLNTEAFF. CDR3 nucleotide sequence: TGCAGTGCTAGCCACAGGGGGCTGAACACTGAAGCTTTCTTT.

This chain uses TRBV7-2 with TRBJ1-3; D is perhaps TRBD1 (5 bases). Looked up from germline, CDR1 is SGHTA and CDR2 is FQGNSA. The length of the CDR3 is 13 residues. V lost 1 base and J 6 bases, leaving 7 bases between the germline ends. The CDR3 loop is CASSLGGANTIYF. The CDR3 DNA reads as TGTGCCAGCAGCTTAGGGGGCGCAAACACCATATATTTT.

This chain uses TRBV20-1 with TRBJ2-1; the D gene is possibly TRBD2 (5 bases). The germline V and J ends were trimmed by 7 bases and 12 bases, with 19 bases remaining between them. The CDR3 extends over 12 amino acids. CDR1 DFQATT and CDR2 SNEGSKA come from the germline V gene (reference sequence). Here the CDR3 reads CSVRGSGTRQFF. Here the CDR3 DNA reads TGCAGTGTCAGAGGGTCGGGCACCCGGCAGTTCTTC.

The V and J genes are TRBV12-3 or TRBV12-4 and TRBJ2-3, with D perhaps matching TRBD1 (6 bases). Trimming removed 6 bases at V and 3 bases at J, with 19 bases between. The CDR3 extends over 16 amino acids. CDR3 sequence reads: CASSYTPVRGTDTQYF. The DNA for the CDR3 is TGTGCCAGCAGCTACACTCCGGTCAGGGGAACAGATACGCAGTATTTT.

The chain has TRBV4-1 and TRBJ2-7; D is perhaps TRBD2 (6 bases). The germline V gene has CDR1 MGHRA and CDR2 YSYEKL. There are 15 residues in the CDR3. V was trimmed by 2 bases and J by 7 bases, leaving 18 bases between them. In DNA, the CDR3 is TGCGCCAGCAGCCAACTAGCGCTATCTTACAATGAGCAGTACTTC. It encodes CASSQLALSYNEQYF.

This clonotype was counted only a few times. V usage is TRBV24-1 and J usage is TRBJ2-3; TRBD1 matches 7 bases. The germline CDR1 and CDR2 sequences are KGHDR and SFDVKD. This CDR3 has 16 residues. J gave up 4 bases and V 4 bases, and 10 bases lay outside the gene matches. CDR3 sequence reads: CATSDLDRERPDTQYF. The CDR3 DNA reads as TGTGCCACCAGTGACCTAGACAGGGAGCGACCAGATACGCAGTATTTT.

A single count supports this clonotype. V is TRBV12-3 or TRBV12-4 and J is TRBJ2-7, with 9 bases aligning to TRBD2. V lost 3 bases and J lost 7; bases outside the gene matches: 22. The CDR3 length is 19 residues. This CDR3 is CASSFPSGAQISSYNEQYF. The DNA of the CDR3 is TGTGCCAGCAGTTTTCCTAGCGGGGCCCAAATAAGCTCCTACAATGAGCAGTACTTC.

At least ten counts were recorded for this clonotype. CDR3 bases: TGTGCCAGCAGCTTACACTCGACCTACGAGCAGTACTTC. Its translation: CASSLHSTYEQYF. The chain employs TRBV7-6 and TRBJ2-7, with no clear D. This CDR3 contains 13 residues. Per the germline V gene, CDR1 is SGHVS and CDR2 is FNYEAQ. V was trimmed by 2 bases and J by 2 bases, leaving 7 bases between them.

This clonotype was detected many times. The chain uses TRBV3-1 and TRBJ2-1, with 10 bases identical to TRBD2. V trimming: 2 bases; J trimming: 2 bases; junction bases outside the gene matches: 0. The CDR3 totals 15 residues. Germline-derived CDR1 and CDR2 are LGHDT and YNNKEL (reference sequence). CDR3: CASSQTSGAYNEQFF. Here the CDR3 DNA reads TGTGCCAGCAGCCAAACTAGCGGGGCCTACAATGAGCAGTTCTTC.

V is TRBV12-3 or TRBV12-4 and J is TRBJ2-1; D may be TRBD2 (6 bases). The tail of the sequence fits TRBJ2-7 better, so the J call may be wrong. The length of the CDR3 is 14 residues. The CDR3 DNA reads as TGTGCCTTCTCTCGGGGGAGCTCCTACAATGAGCAGTACTTC. Protein product: CAFSRGSSYNEQYF.

The chain links TRBV29-1 to TRBJ2-7, with D perhaps assigned TRBD1 or TRBD2 (5 bases each). The CDR3 is 13 amino acids. The V end lost 4 bases, the J end lost 7 bases, and 17 bases lay between the germline ends. The germline gives CDR1 SQVTM, CDR2 ANQGSEA. The CDR3 region has the DNA TGCAGCGTTGTAGACCCGTGGGGCGGGGAGCAGTACTTC. Its translation: CSVVDPWGGEQYF.

This clonotype was seen a few times. This rearrangement joins TRBV25-1 to TRBJ2-1; D is perhaps TRBD1 (6 bases). The CDR3 is made up of 10 amino acids. Trimming removed 3 bases at V and 12 bases at J, with 6 bases between. The germline CDR1 and CDR2 sequences are MGHDK and SYGVNS. CDR3: CASSETGQFF. Here the CDR3 DNA reads TGTGCCAGCAGTGAGACAGGGCAGTTCTTC.

This chain connects TRBV28 to TRBJ2-1, with 8 bases that match TRBD2. The V segment lost 2 bases and the J segment 8 bases; nucleotides outside the gene matches: 8. CDR3 length: 15 residues. The V gene's germline CDR1 is MDHEN and CDR2 SYDVKM. CDR3 protein: CASSLGVAGIDEQFF. Written as DNA, the CDR3 is TGTGCCAGCAGTTTAGGGGTAGCGGGGATCGATGAGCAGTTCTTC.

This clonotype has only a few counts. The chain couples TRBV5-1 to TRBJ2-3, with 7 positions matching TRBD1. There are 16 residues in the CDR3. CDR1 and CDR2 (germline): SGHRS, YFSETQ. J gave up 2 bases and V 0 bases, and 6 bases lay outside the gene matches. The chain's CDR3 is CASSLAPGTVTDTQYF. The CDR3 coding sequence is TGCGCCAGCAGCTTGGCTCCCGGGACAGTCACAGATACGCAGTATTTT. Drawing the rest from reference TRBV5-1 and TRBJ2-3, the complete variable domain is KAGVTQTPRYLIKTRGQQVTLSCSPISGHRSVSWYQQTPGQGLQFLFEYFSETQRNKGNFPGRFSGRQFSNSRSEMNVSTLELGDSALYLCASSLAPGTVTDTQYFGPGTRLTVL.

This clonotype was detected a few times. This chain links TRBV29-1 with TRBJ1-1, with D uncertain. Germline CDR1 and CDR2: SQVTM and ANQGSEA. Trimming shortened V by 6 bases and J by 4 bases, and 15 bases separated the two germline ends. The CDR3 is 13 residues long. CDR3 amino acids: CSVTTAKGTEAFF. CDR3 DNA: TGCAGCGTGACGACCGCTAAGGGCACTGAAGCTTTCTTT.